These 7 T cell receptor beta chains were sequenced from one sample in a study of T cells expressing NK-cell markers. TCRdb re-analyzed the 5' RACE reads; it lists each CDR3 protein once, without DNA. The sample table includes about 460,000 distinct CDR3 sequences. Sequencing was performed on blood T cells: a sorted CD56 or NKG2C T cell subset, CD4+ or CD8+ T cells, or bulk PBMC T cells (not recorded which). The receptors were gathered from a woman aged 45-59 years in good health.

The V and J genes are TRBV2 and TRBJ2-1; TCRdb calls TRBD2, which cannot be checked without DNA. This CDR3 is built from 15 residues. Germline V gene data show CDR1 as SNHLY and CDR2 as FYNNEI. The CDR3 spells CASSFSPTRPDELFF. Complete variable domain (other parts from reference TRBV2 and TRBJ2-1): EPEVTQTPSHQVTQMGQEVILRCVPISNHLYFYWYRQILGQKVEFLVSFYNNEISEKSEIFDDQFSVERPDGSNFTLKIRSTKLEDSAMYFCASSFSPTRPDELFFGPGTRLTVL.

The rearrangement joins TRBV12-3 or TRBV12-4 to TRBJ2-1. The CDR3 loop spans 17 amino acids. CDR3 amino acids: CASSPPKRSKGYNEQFF.

The V call is TRBV5-4, the J call TRBJ1-2; the D gene TCRdb calls, TRBD1, cannot be checked with no DNA. This CDR3 comprises 13 residues. Germline loops: CDR1 SGHNT, CDR2 YYREEE (reference sequence). CDR3 amino acids: CASSVDSFYGYTF.

The chain combines TRBV19 with TRBJ2-1; TCRdb lists TRBD2, though no DNA is available to test this call. The germline V gene encodes CDR1 LNHDA and CDR2 SQIVND (reference sequence). The CDR3 spans 18 residues. CDR3 protein: CASHAGTSGSSSYNEQFF.

This chain joins TRBV4-1 and TRBJ2-6; TCRdb selects TRBD1, and the lack of DNA leaves this call unchecked. The germline V gene encodes CDR1 MGHRA and CDR2 YSYEKL. The CDR3 runs to 17 residues. CDR3 in amino acids: CASSLIPGASGANVLTF.

The rearrangement joins TRBV24-1 to TRBJ2-3. The CDR3 consists of 14 residues. Germline V gives CDR1 KGHDR, CDR2 SFDVKD. CDR3 residues: CATGSVASTDTQYF.

V and J are TRBV25-1 and TRBJ2-3; TCRdb calls TRBD1, which cannot be checked without DNA. CDR3 size: 15 residues. The germline V gene has CDR1 MGHDK and CDR2 SYGVNS. Here the CDR3 reads CASIKGDRGADTQYF.